Given below is one T cell receptor (beta chain) in context. The data were taken from a study of blood T cell repertoires in COVID-19. V lost 8 bases to trimming and J lost 3 bases; unmatched junction nucleotides: 4. Germline CDR1 reads MNHEY; CDR2 reads SVGAGI. The CDR3 loop spans 13 amino acids. TCRdb's table, derived via immunoSEQ multiplex PCR, lists solely in-frame clones and lacks some. Among 150,000 to 180,000 clones listed, around three quarters were seen once. The V gene is TRBV6-5, the J gene TRBJ2-1; 7 nucleotides align to TRBD1. The sequenced material came from peripheral blood. The receptor was derived from an elderly man with acute or convalescent COVID-19. The CDR3 nucleotides read TGTGCCAGCCAAACAGGGGACTACAATGAGCAGTTCTTC. Translating gives CASQTGDYNEQFF.